The sequence of this TCR beta chain was determined in a study of CD8+CD57+ T cells in acquired aplastic anemia. Genomic DNA constituted the template upon which TCR beta VDJ and CDR3 profiling was performed. A single record per CDR3 protein comes from TCRdb applying MiXCR to the reads. The profile shows a few hundred thousand distinct CDR3 sequences, about two thirds of them singletons. Germline CDR1 and CDR2: ENHRY and SYGVKD. The CDR3 covers 15 residues. The sample taken for sequencing was sorted CD4+, CD8+, or CD8+CD57+ T cells (not recorded which) from PBMCs. The chain combines TRBV10-3 with TRBJ2-7; 7 nucleotides agree with TRBD1. The J call may be incorrect, as the DNA end agrees better with TRBJ2-5. The TCR sequence derives from a human donor in good health, serving as a control. Here the CDR3 reads CAISEPDRAKETQYF. The CDR3 nucleotides are TGTGCCATCAGTGAGCCCGACAGGGCCAAAGAGACCCAGTACTTC.